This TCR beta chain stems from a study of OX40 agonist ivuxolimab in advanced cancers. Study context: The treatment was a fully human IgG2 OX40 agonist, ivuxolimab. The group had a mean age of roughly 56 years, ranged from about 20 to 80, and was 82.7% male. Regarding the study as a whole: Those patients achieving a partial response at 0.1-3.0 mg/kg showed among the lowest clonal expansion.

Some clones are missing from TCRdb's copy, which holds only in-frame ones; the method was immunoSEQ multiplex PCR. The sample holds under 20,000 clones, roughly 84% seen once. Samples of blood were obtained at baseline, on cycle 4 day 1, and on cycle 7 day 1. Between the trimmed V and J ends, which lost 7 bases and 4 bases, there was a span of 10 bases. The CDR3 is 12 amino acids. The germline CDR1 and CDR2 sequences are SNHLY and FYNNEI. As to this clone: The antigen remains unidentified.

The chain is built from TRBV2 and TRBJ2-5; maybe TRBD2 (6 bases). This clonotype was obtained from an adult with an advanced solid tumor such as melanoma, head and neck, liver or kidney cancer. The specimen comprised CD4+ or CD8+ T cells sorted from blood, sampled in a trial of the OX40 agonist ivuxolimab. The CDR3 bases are TGTGCCAGCAAGGAGGGCGGAGAGACCCAGTACTTC. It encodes CASKEGGETQYF.